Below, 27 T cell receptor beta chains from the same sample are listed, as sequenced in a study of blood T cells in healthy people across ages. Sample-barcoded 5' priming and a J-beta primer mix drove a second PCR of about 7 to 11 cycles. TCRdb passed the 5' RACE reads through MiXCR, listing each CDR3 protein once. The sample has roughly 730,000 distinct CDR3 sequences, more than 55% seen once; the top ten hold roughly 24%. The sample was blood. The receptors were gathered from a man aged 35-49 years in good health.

The CDR3 spells CSVEVAETQYF. In DNA, the CDR3 is TGCAGCGTTGAGGTGGCAGAGACCCAGTACTTC. The V and J genes are TRBV29-1 and TRBJ2-5; D is undetermined. The V and J ends lost 3 bases and 4 bases respectively, with 6 bases between them. The CDR3 runs 11 residues. CDR1 and CDR2 from the germline V gene are SQVTM and ANQGSEA.

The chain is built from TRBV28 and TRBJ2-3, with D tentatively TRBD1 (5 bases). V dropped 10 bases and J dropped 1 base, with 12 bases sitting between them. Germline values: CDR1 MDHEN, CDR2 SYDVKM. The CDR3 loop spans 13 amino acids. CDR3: CATTLTGTDTQYF. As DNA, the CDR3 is TGTGCCACCACCCTGACAGGCACAGATACGCAGTATTTT.

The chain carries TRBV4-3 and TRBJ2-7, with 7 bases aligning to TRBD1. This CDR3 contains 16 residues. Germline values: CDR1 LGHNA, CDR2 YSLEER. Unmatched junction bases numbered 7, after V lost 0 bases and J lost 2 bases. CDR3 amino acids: CASSQEYRQGPYEQYF. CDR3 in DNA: TGCGCCAGCAGCCAAGAATATCGACAGGGACCCTACGAGCAGTACTTC.

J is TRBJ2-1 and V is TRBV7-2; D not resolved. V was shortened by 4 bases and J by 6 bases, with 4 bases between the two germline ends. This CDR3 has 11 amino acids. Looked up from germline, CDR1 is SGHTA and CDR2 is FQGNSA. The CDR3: CASSSINEQFF. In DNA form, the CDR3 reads TGTGCCAGCAGCTCGATCAATGAGCAGTTCTTC.

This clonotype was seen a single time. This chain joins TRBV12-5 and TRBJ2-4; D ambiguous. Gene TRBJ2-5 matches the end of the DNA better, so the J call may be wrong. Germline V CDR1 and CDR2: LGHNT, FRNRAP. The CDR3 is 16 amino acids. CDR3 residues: CASGSGEELVRETQYF. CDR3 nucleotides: TGTGCTAGTGGTTCCGGAGAGGAGTTGGTTCGAGAGACCCAGTACTTC.

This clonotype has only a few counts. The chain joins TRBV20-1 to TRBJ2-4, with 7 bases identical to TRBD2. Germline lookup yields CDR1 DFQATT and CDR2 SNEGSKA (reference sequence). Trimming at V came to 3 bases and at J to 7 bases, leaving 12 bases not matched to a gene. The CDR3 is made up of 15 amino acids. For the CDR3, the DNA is TGCAGTGCTAGCGGGGTGGCTAGCGGACCGAACATTCAGTACTTC. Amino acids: CSASGVASGPNIQYF.

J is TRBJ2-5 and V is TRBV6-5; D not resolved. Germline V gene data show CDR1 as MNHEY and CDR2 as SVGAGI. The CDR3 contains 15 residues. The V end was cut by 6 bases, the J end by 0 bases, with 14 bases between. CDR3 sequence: CASSQSMGYQETQYF. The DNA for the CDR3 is TGTGCCAGCAGCCAAAGCATGGGGTACCAAGAGACCCAGTACTTC.

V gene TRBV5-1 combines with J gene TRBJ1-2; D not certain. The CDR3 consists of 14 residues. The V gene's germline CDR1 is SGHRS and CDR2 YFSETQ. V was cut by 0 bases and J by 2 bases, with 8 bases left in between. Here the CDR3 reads CASSLGVRNYGYTF. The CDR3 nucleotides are TGCGCCAGCAGCTTGGGGGTGCGGAACTATGGCTACACCTTC.

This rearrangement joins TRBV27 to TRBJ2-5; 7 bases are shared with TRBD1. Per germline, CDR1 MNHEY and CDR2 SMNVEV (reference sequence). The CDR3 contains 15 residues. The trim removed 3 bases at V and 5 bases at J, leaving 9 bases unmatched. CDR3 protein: CASSFLRQGRETQYF. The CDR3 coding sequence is TGTGCCAGCAGTTTCCTAAGACAGGGAAGGGAGACCCAGTACTTC.

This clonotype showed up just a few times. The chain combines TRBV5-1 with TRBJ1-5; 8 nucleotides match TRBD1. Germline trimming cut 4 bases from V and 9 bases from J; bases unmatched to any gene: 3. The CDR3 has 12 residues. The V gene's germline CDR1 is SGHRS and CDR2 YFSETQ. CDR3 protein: CASSTDRGPQHF. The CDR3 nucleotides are TGCGCCAGCAGCACAGACAGGGGGCCCCAGCATTTT.

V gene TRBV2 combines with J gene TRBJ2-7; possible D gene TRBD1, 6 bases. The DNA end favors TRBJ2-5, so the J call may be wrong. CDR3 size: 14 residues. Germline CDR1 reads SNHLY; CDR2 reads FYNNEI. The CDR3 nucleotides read TGTGCCAGCAGTGGTCCAGGGGTGTTCGAGACCCAGTACTTC. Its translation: CASSGPGVFETQYF.

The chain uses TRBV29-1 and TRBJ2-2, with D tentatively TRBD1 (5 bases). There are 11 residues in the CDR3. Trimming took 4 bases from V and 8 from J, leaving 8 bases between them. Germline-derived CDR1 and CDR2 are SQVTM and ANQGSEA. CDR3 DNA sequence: TGCAGCGTTGGTGGGGCGGGGGAGCTGTTTTTT. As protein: CSVGGAGELFF.

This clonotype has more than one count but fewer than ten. The CDR3 bases are TGTGCCAGCAGTGCCGAGCGGGGGGGAGGTAACATTCAGTACTTC. Its protein product is CASSAERGGGNIQYF. The rearrangement joins TRBV2 to TRBJ2-4; 10 bases line up with TRBD2. This CDR3 is 15 amino acids long. V was clipped by 4 bases and J by 7 bases; unmatched bases: 7. The germline gives CDR1 SNHLY, CDR2 FYNNEI.

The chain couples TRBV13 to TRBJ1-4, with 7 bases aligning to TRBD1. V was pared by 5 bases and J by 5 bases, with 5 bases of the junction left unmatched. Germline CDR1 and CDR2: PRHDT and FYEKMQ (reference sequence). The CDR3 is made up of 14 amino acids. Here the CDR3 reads CASSPFRGNEKLFF. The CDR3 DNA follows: TGTGCCAGCAGCCCTTTCAGGGGGAATGAAAAACTGTTTTTT.

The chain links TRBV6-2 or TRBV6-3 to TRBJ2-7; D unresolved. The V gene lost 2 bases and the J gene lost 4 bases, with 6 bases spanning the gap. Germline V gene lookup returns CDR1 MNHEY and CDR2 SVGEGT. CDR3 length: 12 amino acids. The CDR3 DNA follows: TGTGCCAGCAGTTACGAGCGATACGAGCAGTACTTC. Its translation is CASSYERYEQYF.

CDR3 region: CASRPDRVLRQNYGYTF. As DNA, the CDR3 is TGTGCCAGCAGACCTGACAGGGTTTTAAGGCAGAACTATGGCTACACCTTC. This chain links TRBV28 with TRBJ1-2, with TRBD1 matching 7 bases. There are 17 residues in the CDR3. Per germline, CDR1 MDHEN and CDR2 SYDVKM. Trimming cost V 6 bases and J 2 bases; bases outside gene matches: 15.

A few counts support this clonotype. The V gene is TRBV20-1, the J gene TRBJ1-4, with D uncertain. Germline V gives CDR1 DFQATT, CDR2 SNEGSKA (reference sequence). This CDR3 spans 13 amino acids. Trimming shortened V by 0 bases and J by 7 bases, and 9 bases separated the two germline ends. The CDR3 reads CSARDEVREKLFF. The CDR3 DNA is TGCAGTGCTAGAGATGAAGTTCGTGAAAAACTGTTTTTT.

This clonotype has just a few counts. The CDR3 region is CASSRLARETQYF. CDR3 in DNA: TGTGCCAGCAGTCGACTAGCGCGAGAGACCCAGTACTTC. The chain employs TRBV12-3 or TRBV12-4 and TRBJ2-5; TRBD2 matches at 8 bases. The CDR3 totals 13 residues. V lost 5 bases, J lost 4 bases, and 3 bases stayed unmatched.

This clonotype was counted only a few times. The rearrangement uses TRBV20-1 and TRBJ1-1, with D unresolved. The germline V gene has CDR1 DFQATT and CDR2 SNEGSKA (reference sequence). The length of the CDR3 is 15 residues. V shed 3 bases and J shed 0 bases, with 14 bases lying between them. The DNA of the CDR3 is TGCAGTGCTAGTCTCTCTTGGCGTATGAACACTGAAGCTTTCTTT. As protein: CSASLSWRMNTEAFF.

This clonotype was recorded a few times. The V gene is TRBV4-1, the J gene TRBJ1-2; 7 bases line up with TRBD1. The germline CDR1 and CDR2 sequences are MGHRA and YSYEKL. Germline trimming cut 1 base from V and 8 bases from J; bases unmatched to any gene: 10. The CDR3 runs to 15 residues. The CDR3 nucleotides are TGCGCCAGCAGCCAAGGACAGGGTAGGGGTAGCGGCTACACCTTC. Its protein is CASSQGQGRGSGYTF.

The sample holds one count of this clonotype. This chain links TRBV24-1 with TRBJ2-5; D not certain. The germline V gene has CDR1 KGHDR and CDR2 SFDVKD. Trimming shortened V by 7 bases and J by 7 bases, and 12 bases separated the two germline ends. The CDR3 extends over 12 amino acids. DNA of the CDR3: TGTGCCACCAGGGATACGTTCAGGACCCAGTACTTC. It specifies CATRDTFRTQYF.

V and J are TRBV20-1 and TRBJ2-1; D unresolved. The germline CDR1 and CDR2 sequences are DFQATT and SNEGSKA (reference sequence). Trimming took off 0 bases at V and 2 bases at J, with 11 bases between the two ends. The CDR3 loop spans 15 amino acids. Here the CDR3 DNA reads TGCAGTGCTAGAGACCTAAGGGCCCCCTACAATGAGCAGTTCTTC. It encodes CSARDLRAPYNEQFF.

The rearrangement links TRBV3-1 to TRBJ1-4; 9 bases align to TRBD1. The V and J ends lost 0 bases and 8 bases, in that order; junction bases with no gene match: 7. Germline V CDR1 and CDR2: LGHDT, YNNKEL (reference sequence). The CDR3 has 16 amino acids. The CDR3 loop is CASSQDLGQGTEKLFF. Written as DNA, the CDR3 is TGTGCCAGCAGCCAAGATTTGGGACAGGGCACCGAAAAACTGTTTTTT. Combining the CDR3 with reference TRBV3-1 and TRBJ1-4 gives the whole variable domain DTAVSQTPKYLVTQMGNDKSIKCEQNLGHDTMYWYKQDSKKFLKIMFSYNNKELIINETVPNRFSPKSPDKAHLNLHINSLELGDSAVYFCASSQDLGQGTEKLFFGSGTQLSVL.

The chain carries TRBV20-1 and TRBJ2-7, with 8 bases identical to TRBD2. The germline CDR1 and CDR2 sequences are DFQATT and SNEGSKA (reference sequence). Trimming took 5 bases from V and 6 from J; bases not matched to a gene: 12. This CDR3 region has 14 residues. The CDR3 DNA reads TGCAGTGCTTCTATACCGGGACTAGTGTTCGAGCAGTACTTC. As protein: CSASIPGLVFEQYF.

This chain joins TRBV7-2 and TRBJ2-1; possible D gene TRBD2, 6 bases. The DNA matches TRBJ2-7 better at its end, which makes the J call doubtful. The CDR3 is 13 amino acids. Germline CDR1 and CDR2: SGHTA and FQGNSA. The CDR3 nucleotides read TGTGCCAGCAGCTTAGTAGCGGCCGATGAGCAGTACTTC. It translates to CASSLVAADEQYF.

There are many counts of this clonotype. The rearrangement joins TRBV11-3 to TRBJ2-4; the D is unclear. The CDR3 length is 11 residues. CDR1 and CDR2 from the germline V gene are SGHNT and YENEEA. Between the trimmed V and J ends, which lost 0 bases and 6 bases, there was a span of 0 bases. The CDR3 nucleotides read TGTGCCAGCAGCTTAGAAAACATTCAGTACTTC. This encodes CASSLENIQYF.

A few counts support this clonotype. The CDR3 loop is CASSTRQGISQETQYF. In DNA, the CDR3 is TGTGCCAGCAGCACACGACAGGGGATATCCCAAGAGACCCAGTACTTC. The chain recombines TRBV4-2 with TRBJ2-5, with 8 bases identical to TRBD1. V shed 5 bases and J 1 base; nucleotides not matched to a gene: 9. Germline CDR1 is LGHNA and CDR2 is YNFKEQ. The CDR3 has 16 amino acids.